Below are 16 T cell receptor beta chains sequenced from a single sample in a study of T-cell memory formation after mild COVID-19. TCRdb called the 5' RACE reads again in MiXCR, with one record for every CDR3 protein. The sample shows 360,000 or so distinct CDR3 sequences, around 27% of them seen only once. Material for sequencing was PBMCs or a T cell subset sorted from them (not recorded which). Receptor source: an adult woman who had mild COVID-19 (a few samples of this study predate the infection). Cell type and time point are not known.

With respect to this clonotype: Since a much larger clone is just one base distant, this may be a read error. The J gene is TRBJ1-3, the V gene TRBV2, with unresolved D. The CDR3 is 11 residues long. Germline V lookup: CDR1 SNHLY, CDR2 FYNNEI. V lost 2 bases and J lost 5, with 1 base in between. The DNA for the CDR3 is TGTGCCAGCAGTGAACGAAACACCATATATTTT. Encoded protein: CASSERNTIYF.

This clonotype came up a few times. The rearrangement links TRBV4-2 to TRBJ1-2, with a possible D match to TRBD1 (5 bases). The CDR3 consists of 15 residues. Germline values: CDR1 LGHNA, CDR2 YNFKEQ. Trimming shortened V by 0 bases and J by 4 bases, and 12 bases separated the two germline ends. Written as DNA, the CDR3 is TGTGCCAGCAGCCAAGATAGGGGACCGACCTATGGCTACACCTTC. Translation gives CASSQDRGPTYGYTF.

This rearrangement joins TRBV24-1 to TRBJ2-1; 13 nucleotides agree with TRBD2. This CDR3 comprises 18 residues. V lost 1 base, J lost 8 bases, and 10 bases stayed unmatched. Germline CDR1 reads KGHDR; CDR2 reads SFDVKD. Here the CDR3 reads CATSDFRKTSGGPDEQFF. The CDR3 nucleotides read TGTGCCACCAGTGATTTCCGAAAGACTAGCGGGGGGCCGGATGAGCAGTTCTTC.

This clonotype was recorded many times. The chain links TRBV3-1 to TRBJ2-5; TRBD2 is a possible D gene (6 bases). The CDR3 extends over 14 amino acids. V lost 1 base and J 13 bases, leaving 19 bases between the germline ends. Per the germline V gene, CDR1 is LGHDT and CDR2 is YNNKEL (reference sequence). CDR3 loop: CASSQGGPGLSLYF. The CDR3 region has the DNA TGTGCCAGCAGCCAAGGTGGACCTGGACTATCTCTGTACTTC.

In this sample, this clonotype turned up a few times. The genes are TRBV9 and TRBJ2-2, with a weak D call TRBD1 (6 bases). This CDR3 is 20 amino acids long. Trimming left V 0 bases short and J 1 base short, with 22 bases between. Looked up from germline, CDR1 is SGDLS and CDR2 is YYNGEE. Written as DNA, the CDR3 is TGTGCCAGCAGCGTAGCGACAGGCGGCCAGGCCCCTCTGAACACCGGGGAGCTGTTTTTT. Encoded protein: CASSVATGGQAPLNTGELFF.

In this sample, this clonotype turned up a few times. The rearrangement joins TRBV6-6 to TRBJ2-2; 7 nucleotides match TRBD2. V was pared by 0 bases and J by 1 base, with 5 bases of the junction left unmatched. Germline V gene sequence: CDR1 MNHNY, CDR2 SVGAGI (reference sequence). The CDR3 loop spans 17 amino acids. The CDR3 nucleotides are TGTGCCAGCAGTTACTCGTTGTTAGCGGGGAACACCGGGGAGCTGTTTTTT. This translates into CASSYSLLAGNTGELFF.

This clonotype was recorded once. The gene calls are TRBV10-3 and TRBJ2-7; no clear D. Per germline, CDR1 ENHRY and CDR2 SYGVKD. This CDR3 comprises 12 residues. Trimming shortened V by 0 bases and J by 4 bases, and 4 bases separated the two germline ends. As DNA, the CDR3 is TGTGCCATCAGTGAGTCAGATTACGAGCAGTACTTC. This translates into CAISESDYEQYF.

This chain links TRBV20-1 with TRBJ1-3; D is undetermined. This CDR3 is 12 amino acids long. CDR1 and CDR2 from the germline V gene are DFQATT and SNEGSKA (reference sequence). The V gene lost 6 bases and the J gene lost 0 bases, with 6 bases spanning the gap. In DNA, the CDR3 is TGCAGTGCCGCAGTCTCTGGAAACACCATATATTTT. Residues: CSAAVSGNTIYF.

This chain links TRBV7-2 with TRBJ2-5; maybe TRBD2 (6 bases). Germline CDR1 and CDR2: SGHTA and FQGNSA. Between the trimmed V and J ends, which lost 5 bases and 5 bases, there was a span of 15 bases. There are 14 residues in the CDR3. In DNA form, the CDR3 reads TGTGCCAGCAGCCGGGCGGGGCAGGTTGAGACCCAGTACTTC. Translation gives CASSRAGQVETQYF.

The chain links TRBV4-2 to TRBJ2-5, with TRBD2 matching over 7 bases. Germline trimming cut 4 bases from V and 0 bases from J; bases unmatched to any gene: 8. Per the germline V gene, CDR1 is LGHNA and CDR2 is YNFKEQ. CDR3 size: 16 residues. The CDR3 here is CASSRAGGTYQETQYF. For the CDR3, the DNA is TGTGCCAGCAGCCGTGCCGGGGGGACGTACCAAGAGACCCAGTACTTC.

The table lists this clonotype with a few counts. The CDR3: CAPPPGHFWGNTGELFF. As DNA, the CDR3 is TGTGCCCCCCCACCGGGACATTTCTGGGGAAACACCGGGGAGCTGTTTTTT. The rearrangement uses TRBV10-3 and TRBJ2-2; possibly TRBD1 for D (6 bases). This CDR3 is built from 17 residues. CDR1 and CDR2 from the germline V gene are ENHRY and SYGVKD. Trimming removed 11 bases from V and 2 bases from J, with 24 bases in between.

V is TRBV3-1 and J is TRBJ1-1; D ambiguous. Trimming took 7 bases from V and 5 from J, leaving 11 bases between them. Germline CDR1 reads LGHDT; CDR2 reads YNNKEL (reference sequence). This CDR3 contains 12 residues. The CDR3 region is CASNFGGTEAFF. CDR3 sequence (DNA): TGTGCCAGCAATTTCGGCGGGACTGAAGCTTTCTTT.

V usage is TRBV10-3 and J usage is TRBJ2-7, with 14 positions matching TRBD2. The CDR3 contains 15 residues. With V trimmed by 10 bases and J by 5 bases, 10 bases remained unmatched. The V gene's germline CDR1 is ENHRY and CDR2 SYGVKD. Here the CDR3 reads CATQGGTSGGHEQYF. The CDR3 bases are TGTGCCACCCAGGGGGGGACTAGCGGGGGCCACGAGCAGTACTTC.

This clonotype was detected only a few times. The V call is TRBV6-2 or TRBV6-3, the J call TRBJ2-2; 7 bases line up with TRBD1. Germline values: CDR1 MNHEY, CDR2 SVGEGT. V lost 7 bases, J lost 3 bases, and 5 bases stayed unmatched. CDR3 length: 14 residues. In DNA form, the CDR3 reads TGTGCCAGCAAAGGGGGCTCGGACACCGGGGAGCTGTTTTTT. Translation: CASKGGSDTGELFF.

J is TRBJ1-4 and V is TRBV7-2, with D perhaps matching TRBD1 (5 bases). Germline CDR1 SGHTA, CDR2 FQGNSA. V gave up 5 bases and J gave up 5 bases, with 15 bases separating them. There are 15 residues in the CDR3. The CDR3, as DNA: TGTGCCAGCAGCCCCGCCGGGACCTCCAATGAAAAACTGTTTTTT. The encoded protein is CASSPAGTSNEKLFF.

The chain employs TRBV15 and TRBJ1-1, with D hard to call. V lost 0 bases and J lost 4, with 9 bases in between. This CDR3 comprises 14 residues. Per the germline V gene, CDR1 is LNHNV and CDR2 is YYDKDF (reference sequence). This CDR3 is CATSRDKVVTEAFF. The CDR3 nucleotides are TGTGCCACCAGCAGAGATAAGGTGGTCACTGAAGCTTTCTTT.